This T cell receptor beta chain was retrieved from a study of blood T cell repertoires in COVID-19. Study-wide context: The United States, Italy and Spain were the sources of the acute and convalescent COVID-19 samples. PBMCs, B-cell-depleted T cells, or T cells provided the cDNA or gDNA that made up the material.

Study processing details: How many nucleated cells were present was estimated from reference gene primer amplification. Clones were read by immunoSEQ multiplex PCR, and TCRdb kept only the in-frame ones, dropping some. V, J and clone size reflect that table, while D and trimming were determined from the DNA. The sample consists of 100,000 or so clones, approximately 85% of them appearing once. V trimming: 5 bases; J trimming: 2 bases; junction bases outside the gene matches: 9. The CDR3 covers 16 residues. CDR1 is MNHEY and CDR2 is SVGEGT in the germline V gene. This receptor was taken from a man aged 40-49 years with active or convalescent COVID-19. This chain connects TRBV6-2 or TRBV6-3 to TRBJ2-5; 9 bases line up with TRBD2. Sequences were obtained from peripheral blood. CDR3 amino acids: CASSPWGSGGQETQYF. The CDR3 DNA reads TGTGCCAGCAGTCCCTGGGGTAGCGGGGGTCAAGAGACCCAGTACTTC.